This T cell receptor (beta chain) was profiled in a study of T-cell reconstitution after alpha-beta-depleted transplantation in children. The authors prepared the TCRbeta library with unique molecular identifiers. TCRdb used MiXCR to reprocess the PCR reads, holding one entry per CDR3 protein. The profile shows nearly 400,000 distinct CDR3 sequences, over 20% of them singletons. CDR1 SQVTM and CDR2 ANQGSEA come from the germline V gene. V was trimmed by 4 bases and J by 5 bases, leaving 11 bases between them. CDR3 length equals 12 residues. Many counts were recorded for this clonotype. The chain combines TRBV29-1 with TRBJ2-5; D remains unclear. Sample: PBMCs from the stem cell graft donor, taken from the stem cell graft. The clonotype was recovered from a human donor who donated a stem cell graft to a child with acute myeloid leukemia. This CDR3 reads CSVGGRLETQYF. CDR3 bases: TGCAGCGTTGGAGGTCGATTGGAGACCCAGTACTTC.